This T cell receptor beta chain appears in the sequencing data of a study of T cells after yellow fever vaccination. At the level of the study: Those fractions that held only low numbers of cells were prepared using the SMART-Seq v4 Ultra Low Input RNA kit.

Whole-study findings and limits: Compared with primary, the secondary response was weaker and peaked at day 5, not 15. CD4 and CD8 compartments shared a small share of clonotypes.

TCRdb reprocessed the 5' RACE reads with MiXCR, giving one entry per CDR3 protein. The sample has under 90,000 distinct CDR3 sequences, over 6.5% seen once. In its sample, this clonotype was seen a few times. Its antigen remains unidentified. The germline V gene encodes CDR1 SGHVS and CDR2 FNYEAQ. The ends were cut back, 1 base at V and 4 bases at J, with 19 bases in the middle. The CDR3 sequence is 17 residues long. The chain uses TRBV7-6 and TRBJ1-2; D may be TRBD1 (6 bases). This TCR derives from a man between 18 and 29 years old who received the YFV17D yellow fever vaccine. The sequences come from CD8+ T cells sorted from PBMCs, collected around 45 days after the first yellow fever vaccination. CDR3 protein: CASSLDGGATPLYGYTF. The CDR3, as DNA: TGTGCCAGCAGCTTAGATGGGGGGGCAACCCCCCTCTATGGCTACACCTTC.